This T cell receptor beta chain was found in a study of control samples from healthy donors and cancer patients. The V end was cut by 5 bases, the J end by 8 bases, with 10 bases between. The CDR3 runs 12 residues. Germline V gene sequence: CDR1 SGHNT, CDR2 YENEEA. This table comes from immunoSEQ multiplex PCR, and its TCRdb copy is limited to in-frame clones, with some not included. This sample yields over 110,000 clones, of which roughly 92% are seen a single time; around 11% belongs to the top ten. Specimen: blood. The sequence derives from a man aged 25-45 years in good health. The rearrangement joins TRBV11-3 to TRBJ1-3; D might be TRBD1 (5 bases). This CDR3 reads CASSPLGDTIYF. CDR3 sequence (DNA): TGTGCCAGCAGCCCGTTGGGGGACACCATATATTTT.